Detailed here is one T cell receptor (beta chain). What it binds is unknown. This sample was taken from a study of T cells in localized non-small cell lung cancer. Study-wide results and limits: Compared with tumor, uninvolved adjacent lung displayed greater T cell clonality, ranking highest overall. Greater T cell density in blood accompanied longer overall survival. There were a median 57 of the top 100 tumor clones appearing in adjacent lung. Sequencing was limited to one tumor region, leaving the possibility of heterogeneity open.

Clones were sequenced by immunoSEQ multiplex PCR, and TCRdb holds only the in-frame ones, with some missing. The sample holds under 35,000 clones, approximately 92% seen once. Germline lookup yields CDR1 ENHRY and CDR2 SYGVKD. This CDR3 has 14 amino acids. Trimming stripped 3 bases from V and 4 bases from J, with 13 bases between. The chain couples TRBV10-3 to TRBJ2-7, with D hard to call. The receptor comes from a woman aged 40 to 75 with stage III lung adenocarcinoma. The sequences come from peripheral blood mononuclear cells, collected before any cancer treatment. The CDR3 nucleotides are TGTGCCATCAGTGACTCAACGGTGGTTTACGAGCAGTACTTC. It yields the protein CAISDSTVVYEQYF.